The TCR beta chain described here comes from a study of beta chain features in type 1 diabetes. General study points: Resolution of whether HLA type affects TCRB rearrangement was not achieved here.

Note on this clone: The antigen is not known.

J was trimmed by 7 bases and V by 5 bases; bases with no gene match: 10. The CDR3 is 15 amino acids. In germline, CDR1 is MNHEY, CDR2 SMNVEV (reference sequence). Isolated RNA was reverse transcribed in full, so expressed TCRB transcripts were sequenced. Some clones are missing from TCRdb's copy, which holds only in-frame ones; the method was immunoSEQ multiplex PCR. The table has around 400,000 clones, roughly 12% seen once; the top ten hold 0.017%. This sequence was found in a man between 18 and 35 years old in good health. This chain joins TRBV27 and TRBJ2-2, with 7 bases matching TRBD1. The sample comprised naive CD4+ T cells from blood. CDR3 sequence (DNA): TGTGCCAGCAGTCCTTCACGACAGGGTGGCGGGGAGCTGTTTTTT. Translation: CASSPSRQGGGELFF.